This entry features one T cell receptor beta chain sequence. The data are from a study of lymphopenia after photon versus proton radiotherapy. Sequencing used immunoSEQ multiplex PCR; TCRdb keeps in-frame clones, though not all of them. The repertoire holds several thousand clones, with 81% as singletons. Here the sequenced sample was peripheral blood, taken from a patient treated with photon-based radiotherapy. The receptor was isolated from a man in his thirties or forties with gastric cancer.

CDR3 DNA: TGTGCCAGCAGCTTAGCTCTGAACAGGGTCAGTATGGTC. It is translated as CASSLALNRVSMV. The rearrangement joins TRBV7-8 to TRBJ2-7, with D possibly being TRBD1 (6 bases). The CDR3 length is 13 residues. In germline, CDR1 is SGHVS, CDR2 FQNEAQ.